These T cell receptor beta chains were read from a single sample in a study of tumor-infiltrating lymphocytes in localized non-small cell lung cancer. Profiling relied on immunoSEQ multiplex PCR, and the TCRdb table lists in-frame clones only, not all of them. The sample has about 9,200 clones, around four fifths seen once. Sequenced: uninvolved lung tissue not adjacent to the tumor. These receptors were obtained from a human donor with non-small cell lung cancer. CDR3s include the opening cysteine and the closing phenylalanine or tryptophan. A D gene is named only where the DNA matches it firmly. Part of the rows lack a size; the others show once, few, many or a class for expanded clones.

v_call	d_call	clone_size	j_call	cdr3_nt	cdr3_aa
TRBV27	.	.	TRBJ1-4	TGTGCCACCTCACCTGCGAGGAATGAAAAACTGTTTTTT	CATSPARNEKLFF
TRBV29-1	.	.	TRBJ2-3	TGCAGCGCACCTACAGGGACTAGCACAGATACGCAGTATTTT	CSAPTGTSTDTQYF
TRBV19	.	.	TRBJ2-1	TGTGCCAGTTCGGATGAGGGCGGGAAACAGTTCTTC	CASSDEGGKQFF
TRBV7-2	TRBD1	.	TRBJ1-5	TGTGCCAGCAGCTACACGGGACAGGCCACAAATCAGCCCCAGCATTTT	CASSYTGQATNQPQHF
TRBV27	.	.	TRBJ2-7	TGTGCCAGCAGTTTAATGTCAGGGGCTACCTACGAGCAGTACTTC	CASSLMSGATYEQYF
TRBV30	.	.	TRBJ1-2	TGTGCCTGGAGTGTACAACTAGCAGGCTCAGGGGGCTACACCTTC	CAWSVQLAGSGGYTF
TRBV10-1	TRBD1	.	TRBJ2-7	TGCGCCAGCAGTGATTGGCTGACGGAGCCCCGGACAGGGCACCCCTACGAGCAGTACTTC	CASSDWLTEPRTGHPYEQYF
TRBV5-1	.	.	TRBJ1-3	TGCGCCAGCAGCTCTCAGGGAGGGGGAGCTGGAAACACCATATATTTT	CASSSQGGGAGNTIYF
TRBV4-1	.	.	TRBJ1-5	TGCGCCAGCAGCCCACAGGGTTATAGCAATCAGCCCCAGCATTTT	CASSPQGYSNQPQHF
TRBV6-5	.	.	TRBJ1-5	TGTGCCAGCAGGGGGGGGGTTAGCAATCAGCCCCAGCATTTT	CASRGGVSNQPQHF
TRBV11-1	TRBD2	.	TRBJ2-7	TGTGCCAGCAGCTCCGGGACTAGCGGGACCTACGAGCAGTACTTC	CASSSGTSGTYEQYF
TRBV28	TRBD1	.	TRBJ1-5	TGTGCCAGCAGTCGGGACAGGGAGGGCAATCAGCCCCAGCATTTT	CASSRDREGNQPQHF
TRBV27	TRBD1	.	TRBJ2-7	TGTGCCAGCAGTTTCCGGACAGGGGGCGAAAAGTCCTACGAGCAGTACTTC	CASSFRTGGEKSYEQYF
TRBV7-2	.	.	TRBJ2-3	TGTGCCAGCAGCTATTCGCATGCTACGCAGTATTTT	CASSYSHATQYF
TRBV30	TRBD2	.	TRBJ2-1	TGTGCCTGGAGTTGGGGGGGCAATGAGCAGTTCTTC	CAWSWGGNEQFF
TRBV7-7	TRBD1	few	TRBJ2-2	TGTGCCAGCAGCGAGGGGGCTGGGGGCACCGGGGAGCTGTTTTTT	CASSEGAGGTGELFF
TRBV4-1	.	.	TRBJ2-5	TGCGCCAGCAGCTCCACGGCCCTATGGGAGACCCAGTACTTC	CASSSTALWETQYF
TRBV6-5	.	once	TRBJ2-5	TGTGCCAGCAGTTACTCGGCTCTAATGGGAGAGACCCAGTACTTC	CASSYSALMGETQYF
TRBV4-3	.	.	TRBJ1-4	TGCGCCAGCAGCCCTACAGGCGCAACTAATGAAAAACTGTTTTTT	CASSPTGATNEKLFF
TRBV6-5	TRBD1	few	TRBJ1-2	TGTGCCAGCAGTTACGGGGCAGGGGGCGCGATTTGGGGCTACACCTTC	CASSYGAGGAIWGYTF
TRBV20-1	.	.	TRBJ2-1	TGCAGTGCTGGCGACGACTGGGAGCAGTTCTTC	CSAGDDWEQFF
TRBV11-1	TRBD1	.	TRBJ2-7	TGTGCCAGCAGGTCCAAGGGACAGGGGGCCGGGGAGCAGTACTTC	CASRSKGQGAGEQYF
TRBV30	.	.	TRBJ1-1	TGTGCCTGGAACTTAGCGGGCTCTGAAGCTTTCTTT	CAWNLAGSEAFF
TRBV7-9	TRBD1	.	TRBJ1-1	TGTGCCAGCAGCACTACAGGGGGCATGGGAAACACTGAAGCTTTCTTT	CASSTTGGMGNTEAFF
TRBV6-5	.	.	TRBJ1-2	TGTGCCAGCAGTCTTAACAGGAATTTCTATGGCTACACCTTC	CASSLNRNFYGYTF
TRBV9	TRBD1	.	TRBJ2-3	TGTGCCAGCAACCAGGGGGGCACAGATACGCAGTATTTT	CASNQGGTDTQYF
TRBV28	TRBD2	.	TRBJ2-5	TGTGCCAGCACACCCGGAAGTAGCGGGGATGGGACCCAGTACTTC	CASTPGSSGDGTQYF
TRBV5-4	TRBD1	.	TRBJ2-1	TGTGCCAGCAGCTTGGGCGACAGGGGGCACAATGAGCAGTTCTTC	CASSLGDRGHNEQFF
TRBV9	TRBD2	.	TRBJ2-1	TGTGCCAGCAGCGTAGGGGGACTAGCGGGAGTGGCGTCGTACAATGAGCAGTTCTTC	CASSVGGLAGVASYNEQFF
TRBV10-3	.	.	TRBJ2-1	TGTGCCATCGGCGGCAGTAGTCATGAGCAGTTCTTC	CAIGGSSHEQFF
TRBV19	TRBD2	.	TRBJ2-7	TGTGCCAGTAGTAGGGGACTGGGCGGGAGAGTCTACGAGCAGTACTTC	CASSRGLGGRVYEQYF
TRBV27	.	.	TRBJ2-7	TGTGCCAGCAGTCCTATTTTAGGGAGCTCCTACGAGCAGTACTTC	CASSPILGSSYEQYF
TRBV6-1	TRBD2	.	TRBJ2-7	TGTGCCAGCGGAGCCGCGCGGGGGGCACCCTACGAGCAGTACTTC	CASGAARGAPYEQYF
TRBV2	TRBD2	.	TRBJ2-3	TGTGCCAGCAGTGATCGGCGGGGGGGCCCGGGTACGCAGTATTTT	CASSDRRGGPGTQYF
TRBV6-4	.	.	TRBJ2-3	TGTGCCAGCAGTGACTCAAGGGGGGGCACAGATACGCAGTATTTT	CASSDSRGGTDTQYF
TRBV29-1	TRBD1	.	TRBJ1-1	TGCAGCGCCCGTGCCGGACAGGGTTTGGCTTTCTTT	CSARAGQGLAFF
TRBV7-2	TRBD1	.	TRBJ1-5	TGTGCCAGCAGCTTAGTAGGACAGGGGGCCTTAAACAATCAGCCCCAGCATTTT	CASSLVGQGALNNQPQHF
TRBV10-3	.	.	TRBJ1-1	TGTGCCATCAGGGGGCCGGGAACTGAAGCTTTCTTT	CAIRGPGTEAFF
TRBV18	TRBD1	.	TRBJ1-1	TGTGCCAGCACCCCCCGGGACAGGGGTACTGAAGCTTTCTTT	CASTPRDRGTEAFF
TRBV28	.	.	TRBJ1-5	TGTGCCAGCAACCTACAGGGTGGGAATCAGCCCCAGCATTTT	CASNLQGGNQPQHF
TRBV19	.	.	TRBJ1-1	TGTGCCAGTAGTAGGCCCAACACTGAAGCTTTCTTT	CASSRPNTEAFF
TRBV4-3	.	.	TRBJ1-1	TGCGCCAGCAGGGGACTCCTGAACACTGAAGCTTTCTTT	CASRGLLNTEAFF
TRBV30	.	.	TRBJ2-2	TGTGCCTGGAGTACCCCTTACGGGGAGCTGTTTTTT	CAWSTPYGELFF
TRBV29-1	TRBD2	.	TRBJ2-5	TGCAGCGTTGGGCAGATCGGAAGCGGGAAAGAGACCCAGTACTTC	CSVGQIGSGKETQYF
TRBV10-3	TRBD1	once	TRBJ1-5	TGTGCCATCAGTGAGGGAGGGACAGCCTTCACAGATCAGCCCCAGCATTTT	CAISEGGTAFTDQPQHF
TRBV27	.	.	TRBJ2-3	TGTGCCAGCAGTTTATTCTCCCCTGAGCGGTCAGATACGCAGTATTTT	CASSLFSPERSDTQYF
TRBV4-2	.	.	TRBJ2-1	TGTGCCAGCAGCCAAGATAGCCGGGCCCGGAATGAGCAGTTCTTC	CASSQDSRARNEQFF
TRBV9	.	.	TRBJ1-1	TGTGCCAGCAGCGTAAGCAGGAACACTGAAGCTTTCTTT	CASSVSRNTEAFF
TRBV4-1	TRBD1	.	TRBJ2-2	TGCGCCAGCAGCAAAAGGACAGGGCTGAACACCGGGGAGCTGTTTTTT	CASSKRTGLNTGELFF
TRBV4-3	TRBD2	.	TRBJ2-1	TGCGCCAGCAGCCAAGACGGTAGCGGGAGATACAATGAGCAGTTCTTC	CASSQDGSGRYNEQFF
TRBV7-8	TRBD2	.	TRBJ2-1	TGTGCCAGCAGCTTAGAACTAGCGGGAGGTAATGAGCAGTTCTTC	CASSLELAGGNEQFF
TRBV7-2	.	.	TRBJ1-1	TGTGCCAGCAGCTTAGGGATCGCGAACACTGAAGCTTTCTTT	CASSLGIANTEAFF
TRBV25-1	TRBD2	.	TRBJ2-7	TGTGCCAGCCTCGCGGGGACTAGCCCTTCCTACGAGCAGTACTTC	CASLAGTSPSYEQYF
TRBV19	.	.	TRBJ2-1	TGTGCCAGTAGCGATCCCTCAGGGGTAGAGCAGTTCTTC	CASSDPSGVEQFF
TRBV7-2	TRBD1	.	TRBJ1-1	TGTGCCAGCAGCCGTCAGGGGGATACTGAAGCTTTCTTT	CASSRQGDTEAFF
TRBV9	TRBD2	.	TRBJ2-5	TGTGCCAGCAGCGAAAGGACTAGCGGGACCCAGTACTTC	CASSERTSGTQYF
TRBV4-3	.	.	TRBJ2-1	TGCGCCAGCAGCCAAGATGGGGGGGGCGCAGGGGATGAGCAGTTCTTC	CASSQDGGGAGDEQFF
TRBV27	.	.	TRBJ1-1	TGTGCCAGCAGTCCAACAGGGCTCGGAAGGGGAGCTTTCTTT	CASSPTGLGRGAFF
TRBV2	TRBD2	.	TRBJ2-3	TGTGCCAGCACTCGGACTAGCGGGAGGGCAAATACGCAGTATTTT	CASTRTSGRANTQYF
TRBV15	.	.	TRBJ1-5	TGTGCCACCAGCAGAGATGGGGGTGATAGCAATCAGCCCCAGCATTTT	CATSRDGGDSNQPQHF